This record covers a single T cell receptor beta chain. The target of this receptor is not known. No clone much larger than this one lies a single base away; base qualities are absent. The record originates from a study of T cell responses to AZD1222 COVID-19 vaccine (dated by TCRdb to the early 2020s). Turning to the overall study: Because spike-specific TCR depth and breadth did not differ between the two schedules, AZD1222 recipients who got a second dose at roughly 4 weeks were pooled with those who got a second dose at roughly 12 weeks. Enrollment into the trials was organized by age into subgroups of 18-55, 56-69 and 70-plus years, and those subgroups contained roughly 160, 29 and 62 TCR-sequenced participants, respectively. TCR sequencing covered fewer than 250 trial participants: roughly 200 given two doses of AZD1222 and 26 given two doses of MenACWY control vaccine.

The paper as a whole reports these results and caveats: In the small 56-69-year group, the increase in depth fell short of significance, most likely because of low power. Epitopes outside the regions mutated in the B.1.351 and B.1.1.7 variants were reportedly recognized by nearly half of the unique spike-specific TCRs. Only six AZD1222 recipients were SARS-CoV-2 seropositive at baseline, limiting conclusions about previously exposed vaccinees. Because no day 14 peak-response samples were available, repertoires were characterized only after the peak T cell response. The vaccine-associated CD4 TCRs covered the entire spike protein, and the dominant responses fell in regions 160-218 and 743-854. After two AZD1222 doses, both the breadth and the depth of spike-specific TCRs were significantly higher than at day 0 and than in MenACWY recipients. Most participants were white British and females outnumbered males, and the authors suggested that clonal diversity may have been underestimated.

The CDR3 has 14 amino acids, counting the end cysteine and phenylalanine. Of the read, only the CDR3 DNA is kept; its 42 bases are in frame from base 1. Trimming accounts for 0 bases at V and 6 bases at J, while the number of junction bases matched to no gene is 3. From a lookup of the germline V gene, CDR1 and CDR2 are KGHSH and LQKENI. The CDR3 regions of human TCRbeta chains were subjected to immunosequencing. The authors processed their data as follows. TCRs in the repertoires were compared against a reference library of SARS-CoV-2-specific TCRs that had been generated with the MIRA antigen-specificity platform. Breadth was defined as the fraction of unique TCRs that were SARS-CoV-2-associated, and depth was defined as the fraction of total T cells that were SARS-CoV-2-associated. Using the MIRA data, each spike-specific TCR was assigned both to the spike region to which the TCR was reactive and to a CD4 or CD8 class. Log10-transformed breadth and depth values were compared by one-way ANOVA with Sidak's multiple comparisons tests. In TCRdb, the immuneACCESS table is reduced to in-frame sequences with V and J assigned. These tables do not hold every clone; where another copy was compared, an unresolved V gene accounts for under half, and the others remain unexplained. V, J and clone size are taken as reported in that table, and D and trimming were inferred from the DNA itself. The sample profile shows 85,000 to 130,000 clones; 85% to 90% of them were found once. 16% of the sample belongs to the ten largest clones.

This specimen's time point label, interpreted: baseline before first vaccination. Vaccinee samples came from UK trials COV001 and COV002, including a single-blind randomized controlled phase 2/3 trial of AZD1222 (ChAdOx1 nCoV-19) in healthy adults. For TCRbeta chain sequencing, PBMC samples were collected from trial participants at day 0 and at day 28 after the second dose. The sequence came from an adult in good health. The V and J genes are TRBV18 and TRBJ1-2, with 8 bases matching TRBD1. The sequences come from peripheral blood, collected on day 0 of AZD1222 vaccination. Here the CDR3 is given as CASSPPTTGDGYTF. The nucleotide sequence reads TGTGCCAGCTCACCACCGACGACAGGGGATGGCTACACCTTC.